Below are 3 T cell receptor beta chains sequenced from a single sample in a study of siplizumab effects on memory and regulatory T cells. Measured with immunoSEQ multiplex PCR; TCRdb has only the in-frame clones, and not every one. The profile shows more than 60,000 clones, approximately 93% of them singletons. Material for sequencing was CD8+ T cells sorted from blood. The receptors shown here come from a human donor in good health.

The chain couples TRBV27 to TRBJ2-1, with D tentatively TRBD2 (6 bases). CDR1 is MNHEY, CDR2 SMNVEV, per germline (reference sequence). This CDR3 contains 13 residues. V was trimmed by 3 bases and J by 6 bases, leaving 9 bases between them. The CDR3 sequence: CASSLGLSNEQFF. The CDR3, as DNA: TGTGCCAGCAGTTTGGGACTCAGCAATGAGCAGTTCTTC.

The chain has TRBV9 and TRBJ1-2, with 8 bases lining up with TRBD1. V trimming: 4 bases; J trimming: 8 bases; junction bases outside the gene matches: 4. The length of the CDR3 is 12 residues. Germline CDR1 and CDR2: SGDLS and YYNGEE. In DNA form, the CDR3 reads TGTGCCAGCAGCCCCCAGGGGGCAGGCTACACCTTC. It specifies CASSPQGAGYTF.

The CDR3 here is CASSFSGGAADEQYF. The CDR3 coding sequence is TGTGCCAGCAGCTTTAGCGGGGGGGCTGCCGACGAGCAGTACTTC. The rearrangement uses TRBV7-6 and TRBJ2-7; 11 nucleotides line up with TRBD2. The CDR3 sequence is 15 residues long. Germline V CDR1 and CDR2: SGHVS, FNYEAQ. Trimming removed 3 bases from V and 5 bases from J; junction bases left unmatched: 6.